Listed here is a single T cell receptor (beta chain). Time point noted: patch test 3, about 24 weeks after DPC sensitization. Treatment noted: therapeutic diphenylcyclopropenone sensitization with weekly scalp DPC. Alopecia patients, 18 to 70 years old and DPC-suitable, served as donors. The entry originates in a study of human T cells and chemical hapten exposure. Study context: Patches with 0.01% DPC went on the upper back, and the tests were read at 6 days.

A single record per CDR3 protein comes from TCRdb applying MiXCR to the RACE reads. This sample has 150,000 to 200,000 distinct CDR3 sequences, with around a quarter found just once. The germline V gene has CDR1 SEHNR and CDR2 FQNEAQ (reference sequence). V gave up 3 bases and J gave up 3 bases, with 11 bases separating them. The CDR3 is 14 residues long. This chain connects TRBV7-9 to TRBJ2-5; D unresolved. Source: whole blood, taken in connection with sensitization to the hapten diphenylcyclopropenone (DPC). The sequence was collected from a woman younger than 35 with alopecia areata. Some clones in this sample may be carry-over from other donors' samples. This CDR3 reads CASSLARFEETQYF. The CDR3 DNA reads TGTGCCAGCAGCTTGGCCCGGTTCGAAGAGACCCAGTACTTC.